The table lists the clone carrying this T cell receptor (beta chain) with many counts. In TCRdb, the 5' RACE reads were re-called with MiXCR into one record per CDR3 protein. The top ten clones hold 3% of a sample with some 590,000 distinct CDR3 sequences, just under 10% of them seen once. This sample stems from a study of identical twins. The CDR3 contains 14 residues. V lost 3 bases, J lost 5 bases, and 11 bases lay in between. The germline CDR1 and CDR2 sequences are WSHSY and SAAADI. These sequences were also reported in another study, on yellow fever vaccine responses in identical twins.

This chain uses TRBV10-2 with TRBJ1-5, with D possibly TRBD1 on 5 matching bases. The sample comprised PBMCs. This sequence originates from a woman aged 18-30 years in good health. The CDR3 DNA is TGCGCCAGCAGTGATGAGGGGTATGATCAGCCCCAGCATTTT. Protein sequence: CASSDEGYDQPQHF.